The present TCR beta chain was sequenced within a study of shared clonotypes between healthy human individuals. Study summary: CD8 memory received one plate per donor, CD8 naive two, CD4 memory three and CD4 naive three. Study results and caveats: For naive CD4 cells, around 5.1% of clonotypes were shared across a few donors.

Worth noting for this clone: Its antigen is as yet unknown.

Clones were read by immunoSEQ multiplex PCR, and TCRdb kept only the in-frame ones, dropping some. The table lists approximately 2.4 million clones, around 95% of them singletons, with around 0.13% in the top ten. Germline CDR1 is SGDLS and CDR2 is YYNGEE. The CDR3 extends over 12 amino acids. The V gene lost 4 bases and the J gene lost 7 bases, with 9 bases spanning the gap. The clonotype comes from a man younger than 30 in good health. The sequenced sample consisted of naive CD4+ T cells sorted from blood. As to subset: CD45RA+ positively selected. The V call is TRBV9, the J call TRBJ2-4; D is possibly TRBD2 (5 bases). CDR3: CASSPSSNIQYF. The CDR3 bases are TGTGCCAGCAGCCCCTCTAGCAACATTCAGTACTTC.